Detailed here is one T cell receptor beta chain. There is no known antigen for this receptor. No per-base quality is available; no much larger clone lies one base away. The collaborating institutions used their own protocols to collect whole blood in K2EDTA tubes. For TCRbeta analysis, collaborators shipped samples in one of three forms: frozen whole blood, isolated PBMCs, or DNA extracted from either of those sample types. The cysteine opens and the phenylalanine closes a CDR3 of 15 amino acids. Just CDR3 DNA is preserved here, 45 bases in frame from base 1. The CDR1 and CDR2 encoded by the germline V gene are KGHDR and SFDVKD. At the junction V is shortened by 3 bases and J by 1 base, with 11 bases in between. These data belong to a study of blood T cell repertoires in COVID-19 (dated by TCRdb to 2020 to 2021). Context from the whole study: The collaborator samples originated in the United States, Italy and Spain and spanned the acute and convalescent phases of COVID-19. The material from the prospective study consisted of cDNA or gDNA derived from T cells, B-cell-depleted T cells, or PBMCs. Subjects who had been exposed to COVID-19, were actively infected with it, or had recovered from it provided the deeply sampled blood TCRbeta repertoires that made up the dataset. The repertoires were made available in a free public database intended to serve as a resource for research on the immune response to SARS-CoV-2. The samples were drawn from the first 160 participants of the ongoing ImmuneRACE study and from about 1,200 subjects provided by 6 global collaborators. Nearly every sample came with metadata listing a de-identified subject ID, COVID-19 status, age in years and sex. HLA class I and class II types, where available, came from metadata supplied by the sample provider rather than from assay-based typing.

Findings and caveats that apply to the study as a whole: Clinical and demographic metadata were provided uncurated, with the amount varying by source and participant.

The immunoSEQ Assay, a bias-controlled multiplex PCR, was used to amplify TCRbeta CDR3 regions from genomic DNA. The study's own analysis went as follows. The number of nucleated cells in each sample was estimated by amplification of reference gene primers within the assay. To quantify the absolute abundance of each unique TCRbeta CDR3 rearrangement, sequence reads were collapsed and filtered. For each sample, productive Simpson clonality was calculated as the square root of Simpson's diversity index over productive rearrangements. This immuneACCESS table, as held by TCRdb, lists in-frame sequences with V and J called but not all clones. Of the missing ones, under half trace to an unresolved V gene in checked studies; the others have no known cause. V and J calls and clone size are as listed in that table; D and trimming were resolved from the DNA. The sample table holds about 120,000 clones, of which about 85% were seen once. Roughly 3.9% of the sample rests with the top ten.

This receptor was taken from a man aged 55 to 69 with acute or convalescent COVID-19. Specimen: peripheral blood. Recombination linked TRBV24-1 to TRBJ1-1; no D gene call is confident. The DNA sequence reads TGTGCCACCAGTGATGGTGCAGCGTGGAACACTGAAGCTTTCTTT. The encoded protein is CATSDGAAWNTEAFF.